These T cell receptor beta chains were read from a single sample in a study of cytomegalovirus exposure and HLA in healthy donors. Assay used: immunoSEQ multiplex PCR; TCRdb lists only in-frame clones, some missing. The sample lists 100,000 to 150,000 clones, around 80% occurring once. Sequenced: PBMCs. These TCRs come from a woman aged 55-70 years in good health and CMV-seropositive. The CDR3 runs from the conserved cysteine through the conserved F or W. D genes are given only for firm matches. Size tells how often a clone was seen (once, few, many) or the class of an expanded clone, and some rows leave it out.

J gene | V gene | clone size | D gene | CDR3 DNA | CDR3 protein
TRBJ1-1 | TRBV29-1 | . | . | TGCAGCGTATCCCGGGCTGAAGCTTTCTTT | CSVSRAEAFF
TRBJ2-4 | TRBV2 | . | . | TGTGCCAGCAGGTCAACTGAAGCCAAAAACATTCAGTACTTC | CASRSTEAKNIQYF
TRBJ2-3 | TRBV7-3 | . | TRBD2 | TGTGCCAGCAGCTTAACGTACGGGGGGATAGATACGCAGTATTTT | CASSLTYGGIDTQYF
TRBJ2-2 | TRBV7-2 | . | TRBD1 | TGTGCCAGCAGCTTAGTTTTAGGACAGGGGGCCGGGGAGCTGTTTTTT | CASSLVLGQGAGELFF
TRBJ2-2 | TRBV30 | . | . | TGTGCCTGGGGGAGAACCGGGGAGCTGTTTTTT | CAWGRTGELFF
TRBJ2-7 | TRBV19 | . | TRBD2 | TGTGCCAGTTCTGTAGCGGGAGGTTCCTACGAGCAGTACTTC | CASSVAGGSYEQYF
TRBJ2-1 | TRBV2 | . | TRBD2 | TGTGCCAGCAGTGACCCGGGAGGGGTTTCCAATGAGCAGTTCTTC | CASSDPGGVSNEQFF
TRBJ2-2 | TRBV11-2 | . | . | TGTGCCAGCAGCTTAGTGGGGGGCACCGGGGAGCTGTTTTTT | CASSLVGGTGELFF
TRBJ2-1 | TRBV11-2 | . | . | TGTGCCAGCAGCACGCAGGGGAGTAGTAGCGAGCAGTTCTTC | CASSTQGSSSEQFF
TRBJ2-2 | TRBV5-1 | . | . | TGCGCCAGCAGCTTGGTGGCTGGGGCGGCGAACACCGGGGAGCTGTTTTTT | CASSLVAGAANTGELFF
TRBJ1-2 | TRBV29-1 | . | . | TGCAGCGGTCTCACCACCAGGGGAAATGGCTACACCTTC | CSGLTTRGNGYTF
TRBJ1-2 | TRBV19 | few | TRBD1 | TGTGCCAGTAGTATTATGCGGACAGGGAACTATGGCTACACCTTC | CASSIMRTGNYGYTF
TRBJ2-3 | TRBV9 | . | . | TGTGCCAGCAGCGTAGTTGGGGGGAGGATCGATACGCAGTATTTT | CASSVVGGRIDTQYF
TRBJ1-3 | TRBV9 | . | TRBD1 | TGTGCCAGCAGCGTGGACAGGCGTATCTCTGGAAACACCATATATTTT | CASSVDRRISGNTIYF
TRBJ1-1 | TRBV28 | . | . | TGTGCCAGCAGCCGTCGGGGAACTGAAGCTTTCTTT | CASSRRGTEAFF
TRBJ1-1 | TRBV11-2 | . | TRBD1 | TGTGCCAGCAGCTTAGGTCGCGGGACAGGGGTGAACACTGAAGCTTTCTTT | CASSLGRGTGVNTEAFF
TRBJ1-5 | TRBV6-6 | . | TRBD1 | TGTGCCAGTGGGGACAGCAACAATCAGCCCCAGCATTTT | CASGDSNNQPQHF
TRBJ2-1 | TRBV5-8 | . | . | TGTGCCAGCAGCCCGGAGGTGGGTGTTAGCTCCTACAATGAGCAGTTCTTC | CASSPEVGVSSYNEQFF
TRBJ1-2 | TRBV7-2 | . | . | TGTGCCAGCAGGAAAGACCAGGGTAGGGGTTATGGCTACACCTTC | CASRKDQGRGYGYTF
TRBJ2-1 | TRBV11-3 | medium-sized | TRBD1 | TGTGCCAGCAGCTTAGATCAGGGGGGGACAGGGGCCTACAATGAGCAGTTCTTC | CASSLDQGGTGAYNEQFF
TRBJ1-3 | TRBV2 | . | TRBD1 | TGTGCCAGCAGTGAATGGCAGGGGGCGTCTGGAAACACCATATATTTT | CASSEWQGASGNTIYF
TRBJ2-4 | TRBV7-9 | . | TRBD2 | TGTGCCACCTCCGGGACTAGCGGGGACAAAAACATTCAGTACTTC | CATSGTSGDKNIQYF
TRBJ2-2 | TRBV19 | . | . | TGTGCCTCCCGACGGGGGGCGCAGGTCACCGGGGAGCTGTTTTTT | CASRRGAQVTGELFF
TRBJ1-3 | TRBV18 | . | . | TGTGCCAGCTCACCGGAGGCTCCCGGGTCTGGAAACACCATATATTTT | CASSPEAPGSGNTIYF
TRBJ1-1 | TRBV2 | . | . | TGTGCCAGCAGTGAATCAGTAGTGACAGTCAACACTGAAGCTTTCTTT | CASSESVVTVNTEAFF
TRBJ2-1 | TRBV9 | . | TRBD2 | TGTGCCAGCAGCGGCGGACTAGCGGGGAACAATGAGCAGTTCTTC | CASSGGLAGNNEQFF
TRBJ2-1 | TRBV5-1 | . | . | TGCGCCAGCAGCTTGGCCGCAGAACTATACAATGAGCAGTTCTTC | CASSLAAELYNEQFF
TRBJ2-2 | TRBV4-2 | . | TRBD1 | TGTGCCAGCAGCCAAGATATAGGACAGGGGAGCGGGGAGCTGTTTTTT | CASSQDIGQGSGELFF
TRBJ2-2 | TRBV19 | few | TRBD1 | TGTGCCAGTAGGATGACAGGGGTCACCGGGGAGCTGTTTTTT | CASRMTGVTGELFF
TRBJ2-7 | TRBV7-2 | . | . | TGTGCCAGCAGCTTAGGTCCAGGGGAAGGGGTGCAGTACTTC | CASSLGPGEGVQYF
TRBJ2-1 | TRBV7-3 | once | TRBD2 | TGTGCCAGCAGCCCAACCCCGACTAGCGGGAGAAGGAATGAGCAGTTCTTC | CASSPTPTSGRRNEQFF
TRBJ1-3 | TRBV4-3 | . | TRBD1 | TGCGCCAGCAGCCAAGGACAGGGCGGAAACACCATATATTTT | CASSQGQGGNTIYF
TRBJ1-3 | TRBV19 | . | . | TGTGCCAGTAGCGCCGGGACTACTGGAAACACCATATATTTT | CASSAGTTGNTIYF
TRBJ2-1 | TRBV11-3 | . | TRBD1 | TGTGCCAGCAGCCCAAGACAGGGTAGTAATGAGCAGTTCTTC | CASSPRQGSNEQFF
TRBJ1-1 | TRBV23-1 | . | . | TGCGCCAGCAGTCCCCGATCATGCGGTACTGAAGCTTTCTTT | CASSPRSCGTEAFF
TRBJ1-2 | TRBV30 | . | TRBD1 | TGTGCCTGGAGTGCCGGTGGAGGGGGCGTCTATGGCTACACCTTC | CAWSAGGGGVYGYTF
TRBJ1-4 | TRBV9 | . | TRBD1 | TGTGCCAGCAGCGTACCCACCCCCCGGGACCACAGGGGGCCGGGGGAAGAACTGTTTTTT | CASSVPTPRDHRGPGEELFF
TRBJ2-7 | TRBV19 | . | TRBD1 | TGTGCCAGTAGTAACCCGGGACAGCGATCCTACGAGCAGTACTTC | CASSNPGQRSYEQYF
TRBJ2-1 | TRBV5-1 | few | TRBD2 | TGCGCCAGCAGCTTGGCCCCTGGGACTAGCGGGAACAATGAGCAGTTCTTC | CASSLAPGTSGNNEQFF
TRBJ2-5 | TRBV27 | . | TRBD1 | TGTGCCAGCAGTCCCCAGGACAGGCGTAGTGAGTACTTC | CASSPQDRRSEYF
TRBJ2-3 | TRBV30 | . | . | TGTGCCTGGAGTGTATGGACAGCTCCTAGCACAGATACGCAGTATTTT | CAWSVWTAPSTDTQYF
TRBJ1-2 | TRBV10-3 | . | . | TGTGCCATCAGTGGGGTCGGGGACACCAACTATGGCTACACCTTC | CAISGVGDTNYGYTF
TRBJ1-2 | TRBV6-5 | . | . | TGTGCCAGCAGTTACGCAGGTACAAACTATGGCTACACCTTC | CASSYAGTNYGYTF
TRBJ2-1 | TRBV7-8 | . | TRBD2 | TGTGCCAGCAGCTTACGACTAGCATCCTACAATGAGCAGTTCTTC | CASSLRLASYNEQFF
TRBJ2-1 | TRBV9 | . | . | TGTGCCAGCACCGAGACTATAAACCCCTACAATGAGCAGTTCTTC | CASTETINPYNEQFF
TRBJ1-4 | TRBV28 | . | . | TGTGCCAGCAGTTACCAGGAAAAACTGTTTTTT | CASSYQEKLFF
TRBJ2-1 | TRBV5-4 | . | TRBD1 | TGTGCCAGCAGCTTTTTTCCCGGGACAGCAGACAATGAGCAGTTCTTC | CASSFFPGTADNEQFF
TRBJ2-1 | TRBV5-8 | . | . | TGTGCCAGCAGCCCTGGCCCCACAGACTACAATGAGCAGTTCTTC | CASSPGPTDYNEQFF
TRBJ1-1 | TRBV7-3 | . | . | TGTGCCAGCAGCACCGTGCGGGGGACTGAAGCTTTCTTT | CASSTVRGTEAFF
TRBJ2-2 | TRBV7-3 | . | . | TGTGCCAGCAGCTTTACAGGGAGAGGGGAGCTGTTTTTT | CASSFTGRGELFF
TRBJ2-5 | TRBV4-1 | . | . | TGCGCCAGCAGCCAGTGGGGCGGGAGCCAGGGGGAGACCCAGTACTTC | CASSQWGGSQGETQYF
TRBJ1-6 | TRBV7-6 | few | . | TGTGCCAGCAGCTTATCGGGACTCAACAATTCACCCCTCCACTTT | CASSLSGLNNSPLHF
TRBJ2-1 | TRBV6-5 | . | . | TGTGCCAGCAGCCAAGAGAGCTCCTACAATGAGCAGTTCTTC | CASSQESSYNEQFF
TRBJ1-2 | TRBV4-2 | . | TRBD1 | TGTGCCAGCAGCACCGGGACAGGAGACTATGGCTACACCTTC | CASSTGTGDYGYTF
TRBJ2-7 | TRBV7-8 | . | TRBD1 | TGTGCCAGCAGCTCCCGGACAGGGATATACGAGCAGTACTTC | CASSSRTGIYEQYF
TRBJ1-1 | TRBV7-9 | . | . | TGTGCCAGCAGCTGGTCGGGGGTTAACACTGAAGCTTTCTTT | CASSWSGVNTEAFF
TRBJ1-2 | TRBV10-3 | . | TRBD1 | TGTGCCATCAGTGACTCGACAGGGTCGAACTATGGCTACACCTTC | CAISDSTGSNYGYTF
TRBJ2-1 | TRBV4-1 | . | TRBD2 | TGCGCCAGCAGCCTTGCCGGGACTACCTACAATGAGCAGTTCTTC | CASSLAGTTYNEQFF
TRBJ1-6 | TRBV21-1 | . | . | TGTGCCACCCTCAGGGGGCAGCTTTCACCCCTCCACTTT | CATLRGQLSPLHF